This T cell receptor (beta chain) comes out of a study of control samples from healthy donors and cancer patients. Method: immunoSEQ multiplex PCR; TCRdb's copy keeps in-frame clones and lacks some. The sample lists 170,000 or so clones; 90% to 95% were seen once. V was clipped by 7 bases and J by 2 bases, with 12 bases between them. Germline V gene data show CDR1 as LNHDA and CDR2 as SQIVND (reference sequence). The CDR3 is made up of 14 amino acids. The sequenced material came from blood. The sequence derives from a man aged 25-40 years in good health. This chain connects TRBV19 to TRBJ1-5; D unresolved. The CDR3 DNA is TGTGCCAGTAATAATAGGTTGCGCAATCAGCCCCAGCATTTT. Translating gives CASNNRLRNQPQHF. Filled out from reference TRBV19 and TRBJ1-5, the complete variable domain reads DGGITQSPKYLFRKEGQNVTLSCEQNLNHDAMYWYRQDPGQGLRLIYYSQIVNDFQKGDIAEGYSVSREKKESFPLTVTSAQKNPTAFYLCASNNRLRNQPQHFGDGTRLSIL.